One sample yielded the 22 T cell receptor beta chains listed below, sequenced in a study of regulatory T cells in long-lasting Graves disease (dated by TCRdb to the early 2020s). The meaning of the sample's time point label: newly diagnosed GD, antithyroid drugs for less than 3 months. RNA was extracted from PBMCs in TRIzol for both TCR sequencing and RNA sequencing. Library prep was done by multiplex PCR. The sequencer listed for this sample is Illumina HiSeq 4000. TCR beta libraries were built with iRepertoire HTBI primers and Arm-PCR amplification of CDR3 regions. The public reads were run again by TCRdb, first through fastp at Q25 and then through MiXCR, and only productive beta chains were kept. Rows with one shared CDR3 protein collapse into an entry with the most common genes and DNA. Across this sample there are under 450,000 distinct CDR3 sequences, with 15% to 20% seen only once. 20% to 25% of the sample is taken by the ten largest.

These data also featured in a second study, about T cells in Graves' hyperthyroidism and ophthalmopathy.

Material: peripheral blood mononuclear cells (PBMCs), obtained at new diagnosis, from a patient treated with antithyroid drugs. These receptor sequences come from a woman younger than 30 with Graves disease. Donor details come from another sample of the same person, matched by shared clones.

About this clonotype: A much larger clone lies a single base off, so this may be a read error. The chain combines TRBV20-1 with TRBJ1-1; perhaps TRBD1 as D (6 bases). Looked up from germline, CDR1 is DFQATT and CDR2 is SNEGSKA (reference sequence). The CDR3 totals 18 residues. CDR3: CSANSIVGGAPMNIEAFF. CDR3 in DNA: TGCAGTGCTAATTCTATAGTAGGGGGGGCCCCGATGAACATTGAAGCTTTCTTT.

This clonotype has a handful of counts. The chain uses TRBV5-1 and TRBJ2-1; 9 bases match TRBD2. CDR3 length equals 16 residues. The J segment lost 3 bases and the V segment lost 4 bases, leaving 8 bases of the junction unmatched. Germline assignment: CDR1 SGHRS and CDR2 YFSETQ. CDR3 sequence (DNA): TGCGCCAGCAGCCTACTGACTAGCGGATTCTACAATGAGCAGTTCTTC. It specifies CASSLLTSGFYNEQFF.

This clonotype has a handful of counts. The V and J genes are TRBV7-2 and TRBJ1-6; D might be TRBD1 (6 bases). The ends were cut back, 5 bases at V and 8 bases at J, with 16 bases in the middle. Germline CDR1 is SGHTA and CDR2 is FQGNSA. The CDR3 is made up of 15 amino acids. CDR3 coding DNA: TGTGCCAGCAGCCCCCGGGGGGCTATTGATTCACCCCTCCACTTT. This gives the protein CASSPRGAIDSPLHF.

This clonotype was detected ten times or more. The CDR3 spells CASSLEGGAGDTQYF. In DNA form, the CDR3 reads TGTGCCAGCAGCTTGGAGGGGGGGGCCGGAGATACGCAGTATTTT. The rearrangement uses TRBV5-8 and TRBJ2-3; possibly TRBD2 for D (7 bases). This CDR3 region has 15 residues. With 0 bases removed from V and 5 bases from J, the gap between germline ends came to 13 bases. The germline gives CDR1 SGHTS, CDR2 YDEGEE.

This rearrangement joins TRBV5-4 to TRBJ2-3, with 10 bases fitting TRBD2. The CDR3 is 21 amino acids. The germline V gene has CDR1 SGHNT and CDR2 YYREEE (reference sequence). Losses at the gene ends were 0 bases for V and 0 bases for J; bases not matched to a gene: 16. The CDR3, as DNA: TGTGCCAGCAGCTTGGCCGGGTGGAGTAGCGGGGGGAGCACTAGCACAGATACGCAGTATTTT. Translated: CASSLAGWSSGGSTSTDTQYF.

Only a few counts were recorded for this clonotype. This chain joins TRBV29-1 and TRBJ1-1; D ambiguous. Deletions cut 3 bases from V and 4 bases from J, with 9 bases between. CDR1 is SQVTM and CDR2 is ANQGSEA in the germline V gene. The CDR3 has 12 amino acids. DNA of the CDR3: TGCAGCGTTGATTTTGTACGCACTGAAGCTTTCTTT. This gives the protein CSVDFVRTEAFF.

Worth noting for this clonotype: A read error is possible here, since a much larger clone lies one base away. This chain uses TRBV20-1 with TRBJ2-3; D is unclear. CDR1 DFQATT and CDR2 SNEGSKA come from the germline V gene (reference sequence). V dropped 5 bases and J dropped 2 bases, with 11 bases sitting between them. This CDR3 spans 13 amino acids. CDR3 loop: CSAPSPSTDTQYF. Written as DNA, the CDR3 is TGCAGTGCTCCGAGCCCTTCCACAGATACGCAGTATTTT.

The chain employs TRBV19 and TRBJ2-2; D gene uncertain. Per germline, CDR1 LNHDA and CDR2 SQIVND (reference sequence). V shed 1 base and J shed 6 bases, with 3 bases lying between them. The length of the CDR3 is 12 residues. The CDR3 sequence is CASSIGPGELFF. CDR3 sequence (DNA): TGTGCCAGTAGTATAGGCCCCGGGGAGCTGTTTTTT.

In this sample, this clonotype turned up a few times. The chain links TRBV15 to TRBJ2-1; D may correspond to TRBD1 or TRBD2 (6 bases each). The CDR3 loop spans 16 amino acids. V lost 1 base, J lost 2 bases, and 12 bases lay in between. CDR1 is LNHNV and CDR2 is YYDKDF in the germline V gene (reference sequence). CDR3 region: CATSRVGGTTYNEQFF. The CDR3 DNA sequence: TGTGCCACCAGCAGAGTAGGGGGGACCACCTACAATGAGCAGTTCTTC.

The table lists this clonotype with a few counts. The J gene is TRBJ2-3, the V gene TRBV15; TRBD1 agrees at 8 bases. Germline CDR1 is LNHNV and CDR2 is YYDKDF (reference sequence). The trim removed 4 bases at V and 2 bases at J, leaving 2 bases unmatched. The CDR3 has 14 residues. The CDR3 protein is CATSTGQDTDTQYF. The CDR3 coding sequence is TGTGCCACCAGCACGGGACAGGACACAGATACGCAGTATTTT.

This clonotype was counted ten times or more. This chain joins TRBV6-1 and TRBJ2-1; TRBD2 matches at 9 bases. This CDR3 has 13 residues. The germline V gene encodes CDR1 MNHNS and CDR2 SASEGT. J was trimmed by 9 bases and V by 5 bases; bases with no gene match: 5. The CDR3 nucleotides are TGTGCCAGCAGTCCGGGACTAGCTACTGAGCAGTTCTTC. Its protein is CASSPGLATEQFF.

A note on this clonotype: This may be a read error, as it is one base from a much larger clone. The chain links TRBV2 to TRBJ1-2; a possible D gene is TRBD1 (5 bases). V lost 1 base and J lost 6, with 15 bases in between. The V gene's germline CDR1 is SNHLY and CDR2 FYNNEI. This CDR3 has 15 amino acids. This CDR3 is CASSEGGGGWHGYTF. The CDR3 region has the DNA TGTGCCAGCAGTGAAGGGGGGGGAGGGTGGCATGGCTACACCTTC.

This clonotype showed up many times. The chain carries TRBV20-1 and TRBJ1-1, with D perhaps matching TRBD1 (6 bases). This CDR3 is built from 13 residues. V was cut by 0 bases and J by 6 bases, with 11 bases left in between. Germline loops: CDR1 DFQATT, CDR2 SNEGSKA (reference sequence). CDR3 coding DNA: TGCAGTGCTAGAGATTATCACAGGGCTGAAGCTTTCTTT. Its translation is CSARDYHRAEAFF.

This rearrangement joins TRBV5-6 to TRBJ2-7; maybe TRBD2 (6 bases). V lost 5 bases, J lost 1 base, and 16 bases lay in between. CDR1 and CDR2 (germline): SGHDT, YYEEEE. CDR3 length: 15 residues. CDR3 in amino acids: CASSYELRGSYEQYF. The DNA of the CDR3 is TGTGCCAGCAGTTACGAGTTGCGGGGTTCCTACGAGCAGTACTTC.

CDR3 DNA: TGCAGCGTCCAGGGACAGGGGTCCTATGGCTACACCTTC. Translation: CSVQGQGSYGYTF. The chain joins TRBV29-1 to TRBJ1-2; 10 bases agree with TRBD1. The CDR3 consists of 13 residues. Germline V gene data show CDR1 as SQVTM and CDR2 as ANQGSEA. The V gene end was trimmed by 6 bases and the J gene end by 4 bases; junction bases not matched to a gene: 5.

V gene TRBV18 combines with J gene TRBJ2-1; D is perhaps TRBD1 or TRBD2 (5 bases each). The DNA end lines up better with TRBJ2-5; the J call may be wrong. Looked up from germline, CDR1 is KGHSH and CDR2 is LQKENI. The CDR3 is made up of 13 amino acids. CDR3 region: CASSPPGVETQYF. CDR3 in DNA: TGTGCCAGCTCACCACCGGGGGTGGAGACCCAGTACTTC.

In its sample, this clonotype was seen many times. One junction end does not reproduce the germline sequence, and a read error may be involved. The CDR3 DNA sequence: TGTGCCAGCAGCCCGACAGGGGTGGCCGAGCAGTACTTC. This translates into CASSPTGVAEQYF. This chain links TRBV5-1 with TRBJ2-7; 8 bases agree with TRBD1. Germline CDR1 is SGHRS and CDR2 is YFSETQ. The CDR3 length is 13 residues.

V and J are TRBV20-1 and TRBJ1-1, with D unresolved. Deletions cut 3 bases from V and 1 base from J, with 9 bases between. Germline assignment: CDR1 DFQATT and CDR2 SNEGSKA (reference sequence). The CDR3 totals 13 residues. The CDR3 bases are TGCAGTGCTAGTACCGTAGCGAACACTGAAGCTTTCTTT. Translation: CSASTVANTEAFF.

Regarding this clonotype: Possible read error: a much larger clone is one base away. This rearrangement joins TRBV30 to TRBJ2-1; D is unresolved. CDR3 length equals 16 residues. CDR1 is GTSNPN and CDR2 is SVGIG in the germline V gene (reference sequence). The CDR3 spells CAWSQEPRYSYNEQLF. The CDR3 bases are TGTGCCTGGAGTCAAGAGCCCAGGTACTCCTACAATGAGCAGCTCTTC.

In its sample, this clonotype was seen many times. This chain uses TRBV20-1 with TRBJ1-6; 7 positions agree with TRBD1. Germline CDR1 DFQATT, CDR2 SNEGSKA (reference sequence). The V segment lost 5 bases and the J segment 3 bases; nucleotides outside the gene matches: 7. The CDR3 length is 15 residues. The CDR3: CSAFTGTVYNSPLHF. In DNA form, the CDR3 reads TGCAGTGCTTTTACCGGGACAGTCTATAATTCACCCCTCCACTTT.

The V and J genes are TRBV20-1 and TRBJ2-7; a weak D match, TRBD2 (5 bases). The CDR3 consists of 11 residues. V was clipped by 6 bases and J by 6 bases, with 12 bases between them. Germline CDR1 DFQATT, CDR2 SNEGSKA (reference sequence). CDR3 bases: TGCAGTGCCCGGAGGTCGGCCGAGCAGTACTTC. Translated, it gives CSARRSAEQYF.

This clonotype was seen ten or more times. The chain links TRBV28 to TRBJ1-2; D not certain. V gave up 4 bases and J gave up 1 base, with 7 bases separating them. This CDR3 spans 13 amino acids. CDR1 is MDHEN, CDR2 SYDVKM, per germline. As DNA, the CDR3 is TGTGCCAGCAGTTCCCCCAATAACTATGGCTACACCTTC. It encodes CASSSPNNYGYTF.